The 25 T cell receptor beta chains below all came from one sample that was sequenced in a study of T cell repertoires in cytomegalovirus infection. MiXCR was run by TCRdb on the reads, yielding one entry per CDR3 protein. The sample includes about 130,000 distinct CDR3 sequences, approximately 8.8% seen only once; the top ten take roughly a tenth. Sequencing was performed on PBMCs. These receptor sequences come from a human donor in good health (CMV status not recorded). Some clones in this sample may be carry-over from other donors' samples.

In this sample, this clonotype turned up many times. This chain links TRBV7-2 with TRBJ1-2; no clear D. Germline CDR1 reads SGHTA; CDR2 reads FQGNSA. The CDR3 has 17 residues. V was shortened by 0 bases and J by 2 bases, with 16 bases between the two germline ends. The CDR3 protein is CASSLAPSTGRNYGYTF. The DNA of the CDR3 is TGTGCCAGCAGCTTAGCCCCTAGTACCGGGAGAAACTATGGCTACACCTTC. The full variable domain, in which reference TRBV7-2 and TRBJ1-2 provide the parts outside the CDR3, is GAGVSQSPSNKVTEKGKDVELRCDPISGHTALYWYRQSLGQGLEFLIYFQGNSAPDKSGLPSDRFSAERTGGSVSTLTIQRTQQEDSAVYLCASSLAPSTGRNYGYTFGSGTRLTVV.

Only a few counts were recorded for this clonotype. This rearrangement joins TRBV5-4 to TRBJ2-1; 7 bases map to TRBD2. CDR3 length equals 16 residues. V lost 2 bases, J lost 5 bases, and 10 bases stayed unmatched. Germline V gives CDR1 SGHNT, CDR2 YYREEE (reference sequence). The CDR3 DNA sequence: TGTGCCAGCAGCTTCCCGCGGGGGTCCCCGGACAATGAGCAGTTCTTC. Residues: CASSFPRGSPDNEQFF.

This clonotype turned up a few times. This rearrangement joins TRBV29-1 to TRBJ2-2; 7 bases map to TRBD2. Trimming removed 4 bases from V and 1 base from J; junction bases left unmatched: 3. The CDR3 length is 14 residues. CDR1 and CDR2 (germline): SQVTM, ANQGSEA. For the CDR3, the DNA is TGCAGCGTTGTGTTAGCGGGGAACACCGGGGAGCTGTTTTTT. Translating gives CSVVLAGNTGELFF.

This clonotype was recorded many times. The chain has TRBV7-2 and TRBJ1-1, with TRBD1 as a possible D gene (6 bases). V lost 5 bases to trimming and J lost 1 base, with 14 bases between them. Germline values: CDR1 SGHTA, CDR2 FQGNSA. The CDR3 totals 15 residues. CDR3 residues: CASSPSPGANTEAFF. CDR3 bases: TGTGCCAGCAGCCCTTCGCCGGGGGCGAACACTGAAGCTTTCTTT.

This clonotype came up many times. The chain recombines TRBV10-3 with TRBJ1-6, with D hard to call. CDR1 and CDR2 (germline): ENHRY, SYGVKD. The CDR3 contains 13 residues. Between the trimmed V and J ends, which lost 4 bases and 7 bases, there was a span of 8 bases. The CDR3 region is CAISGLGNSPLHF. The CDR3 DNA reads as TGTGCCATCAGTGGTCTGGGAAATTCACCCCTCCACTTT.

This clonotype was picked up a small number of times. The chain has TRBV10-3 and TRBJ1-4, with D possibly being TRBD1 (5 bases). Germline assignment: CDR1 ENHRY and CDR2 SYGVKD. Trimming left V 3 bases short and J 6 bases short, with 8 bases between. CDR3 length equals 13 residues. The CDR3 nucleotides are TGTGCCATCAGTGAATCCAGGGATGAAAAACTGTTTTTT. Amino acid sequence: CAISESRDEKLFF.

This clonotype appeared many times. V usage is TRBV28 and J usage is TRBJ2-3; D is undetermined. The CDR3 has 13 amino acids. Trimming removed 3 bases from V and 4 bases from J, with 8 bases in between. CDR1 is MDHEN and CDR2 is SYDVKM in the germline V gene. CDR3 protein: CASSFRFPDTQYF. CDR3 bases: TGTGCCAGCAGTTTTCGTTTCCCAGATACGCAGTATTTT.

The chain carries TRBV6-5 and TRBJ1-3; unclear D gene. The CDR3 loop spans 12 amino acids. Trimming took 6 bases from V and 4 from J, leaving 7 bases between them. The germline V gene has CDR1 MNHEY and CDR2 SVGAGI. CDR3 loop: CASRNKGNTIYF. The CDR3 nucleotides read TGTGCCAGCAGGAACAAGGGAAACACCATATATTTT.

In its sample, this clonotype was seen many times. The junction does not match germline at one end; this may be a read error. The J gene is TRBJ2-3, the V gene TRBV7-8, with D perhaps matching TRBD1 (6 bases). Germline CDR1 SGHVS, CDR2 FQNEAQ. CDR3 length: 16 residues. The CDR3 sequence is CASSLGQGWGTDTQYF. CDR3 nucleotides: TGTGCCAGCAGTTTAGGCCAGGGGTGGGGCACAGATACGCAGTATTTT.

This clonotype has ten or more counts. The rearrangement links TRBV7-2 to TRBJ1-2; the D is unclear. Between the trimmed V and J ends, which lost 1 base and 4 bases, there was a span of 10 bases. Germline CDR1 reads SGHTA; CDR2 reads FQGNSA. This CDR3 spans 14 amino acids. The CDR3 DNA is TGTGCCAGCAGCTTAGGAGCAGAGGCCTATGGCTACACCTTC. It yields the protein CASSLGAEAYGYTF.

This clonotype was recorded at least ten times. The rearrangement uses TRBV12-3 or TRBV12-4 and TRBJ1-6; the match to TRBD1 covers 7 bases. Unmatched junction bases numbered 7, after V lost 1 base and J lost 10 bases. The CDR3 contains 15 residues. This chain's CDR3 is CASSLGGQVGSPLHF. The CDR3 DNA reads TGTGCCAGCAGTTTAGGAGGACAGGTGGGGTCACCCCTCCACTTT.

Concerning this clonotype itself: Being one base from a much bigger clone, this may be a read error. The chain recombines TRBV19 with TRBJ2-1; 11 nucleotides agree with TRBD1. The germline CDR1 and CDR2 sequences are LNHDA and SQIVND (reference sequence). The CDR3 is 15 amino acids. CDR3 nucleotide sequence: TGTGCCAGTAGGGGGGGACAGGGGGACTACAGTGAGCAGTTCTTC. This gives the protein CASRGGQGDYSEQFF.

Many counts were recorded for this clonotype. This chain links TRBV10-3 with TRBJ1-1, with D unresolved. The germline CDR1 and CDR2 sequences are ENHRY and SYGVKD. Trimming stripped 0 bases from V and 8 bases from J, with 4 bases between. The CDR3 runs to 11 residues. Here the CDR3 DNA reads TGTGCCATCAGTGAGTCGTTAGAAGCTTTCTTT. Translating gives CAISESLEAFF.

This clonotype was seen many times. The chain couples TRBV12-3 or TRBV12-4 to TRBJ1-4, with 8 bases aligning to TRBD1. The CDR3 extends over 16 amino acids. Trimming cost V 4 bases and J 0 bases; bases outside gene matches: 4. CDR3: CASSSDRASTNEKLFF. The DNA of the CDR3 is TGTGCCAGCAGTTCGGACAGGGCCTCAACTAATGAAAAACTGTTTTTT.

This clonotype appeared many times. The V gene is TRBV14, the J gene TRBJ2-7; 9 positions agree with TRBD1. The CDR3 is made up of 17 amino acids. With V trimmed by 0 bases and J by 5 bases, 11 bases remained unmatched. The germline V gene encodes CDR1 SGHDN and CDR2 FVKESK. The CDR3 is CASSQDPLYRGLDEQYF. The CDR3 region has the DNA TGTGCCAGCAGCCAAGATCCCCTTTACAGGGGGCTCGACGAGCAGTACTTC. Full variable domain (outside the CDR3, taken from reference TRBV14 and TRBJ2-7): EAGVTQFPSHSVIEKGQTVTLRCDPISGHDNLYWYRRVMGKEIKFLLHFVKESKQDESGMPNNRFLAERTGGTYSTLKVQPAELEDSGVYFCASSQDPLYRGLDEQYFGPGTRLTVT.

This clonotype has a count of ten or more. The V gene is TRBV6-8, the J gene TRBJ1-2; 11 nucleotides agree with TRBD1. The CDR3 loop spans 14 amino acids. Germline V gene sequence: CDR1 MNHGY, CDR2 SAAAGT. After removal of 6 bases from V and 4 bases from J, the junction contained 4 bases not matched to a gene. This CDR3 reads CASRLGTGGYGYTF. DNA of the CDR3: TGTGCCAGCAGACTCGGGACAGGGGGCTATGGCTACACCTTC.

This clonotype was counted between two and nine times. CDR3 coding DNA: TGTGCCAGCAGCCAACGTCCCGGGACAGGGAATCAGCCCCAGCATTTT. This translates into CASSQRPGTGNQPQHF. This rearrangement joins TRBV3-1 to TRBJ1-5; 9 nucleotides line up with TRBD1. V gave up 2 bases and J gave up 4 bases; unmatched junction bases: 6. Germline CDR1 reads LGHDT; CDR2 reads YNNKEL (reference sequence). CDR3 length: 16 residues.

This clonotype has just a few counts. CDR3 DNA sequence: TGCAGTGCTAGACTCTCAAGCGGACGGGGACTTGGGGAGCAGTTCTTC. Amino acid sequence: CSARLSSGRGLGEQFF. The chain has TRBV20-1 and TRBJ2-1; D is possibly TRBD2 (6 bases). V was shortened by 2 bases and J by 10 bases, with 24 bases between the two germline ends. Germline assignment: CDR1 DFQATT and CDR2 SNEGSKA (reference sequence). The CDR3 sequence is 16 residues long.

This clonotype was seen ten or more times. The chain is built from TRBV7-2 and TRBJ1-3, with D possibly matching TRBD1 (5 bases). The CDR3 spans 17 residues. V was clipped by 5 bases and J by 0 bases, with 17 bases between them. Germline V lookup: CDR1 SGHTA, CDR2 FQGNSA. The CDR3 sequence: CASSPGVGIPSGNTIYF. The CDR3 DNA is TGTGCCAGCAGCCCGGGGGTGGGCATCCCCTCTGGAAACACCATATATTTT. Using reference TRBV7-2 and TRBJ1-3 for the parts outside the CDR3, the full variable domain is GAGVSQSPSNKVTEKGKDVELRCDPISGHTALYWYRQSLGQGLEFLIYFQGNSAPDKSGLPSDRFSAERTGGSVSTLTIQRTQQEDSAVYLCASSPGVGIPSGNTIYFGEGSWLTVV.

The CDR3 here is CASSLSSKNQPQHF. CDR3 nucleotide sequence: TGTGCCAGCAGTTTAAGCAGCAAGAATCAGCCCCAGCATTTT. V usage is TRBV12-3 or TRBV12-4 and J usage is TRBJ1-5, with D unresolved. CDR3 length: 14 amino acids. The V end was cut by 2 bases, the J end by 4 bases, with 9 bases between.

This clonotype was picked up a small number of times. The chain's CDR3 is CSARAGLAQNYEQYF. The CDR3 DNA reads TGCAGTGCTAGGGCGGGGCTAGCGCAAAACTACGAGCAGTACTTC. The chain uses TRBV20-1 and TRBJ2-7; perhaps TRBD2 as D (6 bases). CDR3 length: 15 amino acids. Trimming pared 3 bases from V and 3 bases from J, leaving 18 bases between. Per the germline V gene, CDR1 is DFQATT and CDR2 is SNEGSKA (reference sequence).

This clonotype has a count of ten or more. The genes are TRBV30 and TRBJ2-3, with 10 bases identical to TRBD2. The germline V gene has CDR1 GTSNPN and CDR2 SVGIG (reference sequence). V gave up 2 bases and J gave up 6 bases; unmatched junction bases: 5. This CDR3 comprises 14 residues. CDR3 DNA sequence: TGTGCCTGGAGTCGGCTAGCGGGAGTGGATACGCAGTATTTT. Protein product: CAWSRLAGVDTQYF.

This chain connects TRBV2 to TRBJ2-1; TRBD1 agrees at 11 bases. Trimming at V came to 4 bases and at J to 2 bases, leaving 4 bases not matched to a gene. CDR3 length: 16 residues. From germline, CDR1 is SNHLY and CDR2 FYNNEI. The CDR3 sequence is CASSGGQGVAYNEQFF. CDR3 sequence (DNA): TGTGCCAGCAGTGGGGGACAGGGGGTGGCCTACAATGAGCAGTTCTTC.

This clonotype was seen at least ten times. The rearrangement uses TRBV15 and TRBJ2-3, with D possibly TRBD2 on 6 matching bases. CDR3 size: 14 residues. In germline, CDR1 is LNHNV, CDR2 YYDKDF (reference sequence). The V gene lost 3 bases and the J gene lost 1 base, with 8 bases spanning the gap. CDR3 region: CATSRPGGTDTQYF. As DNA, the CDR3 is TGTGCCACCAGCAGGCCGGGGGGCACAGATACGCAGTATTTT. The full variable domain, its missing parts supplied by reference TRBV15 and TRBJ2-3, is DAMVIQNPRYQVTQFGKPVTLSCSQTLNHNVMYWYQQKSSQAPKLLFHYYDKDFNNEADTPDNFQSRRPNTSFCFLDIRSPGLGDTAMYLCATSRPGGTDTQYFGPGTRLTVL.

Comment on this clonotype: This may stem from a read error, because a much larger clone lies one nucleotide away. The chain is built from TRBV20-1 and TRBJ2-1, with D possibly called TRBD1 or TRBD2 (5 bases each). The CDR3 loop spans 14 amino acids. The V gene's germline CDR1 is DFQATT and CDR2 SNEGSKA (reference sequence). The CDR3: CSARKIGGPNEQCF. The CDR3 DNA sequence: TGCAGTGCTAGGAAGATTGGGGGTCCCAATGAGCAGTGCTTC.